Listed below are T cell receptor beta chains from one sample, sequenced in a study of blood T cells in healthy people across ages. TCRdb reprocessed the 5' RACE reads with MiXCR, giving one entry per CDR3 protein. Among approximately 800,000 distinct CDR3 sequences listed, 35% to 40% were seen once. Sequenced: blood. All receptors come from a young man in good health. The CDR3 runs from the conserved cysteine through the conserved F or W. The D gene is left open where the match is weak. Rows give clone size only sometimes, using once, few, many, or a class for an expanded clone.

>TRBD1|NA|TRBJ1-4|TRBV6-6
CASSLTGGLEKLFF
TGTGCCAGCAGTCTGACAGGGGGCCTCGAAAAACTGTTTTTT
>TRBD2|few|TRBJ2-1|TRBV9
CASSAGGGENNEQFF
TGTGCCAGCAGCGCGGGCGGGGGGGAGAACAATGAGCAGTTCTTC
>TRBD1|NA|TRBJ1-1|TRBV29-1
CSVASGTGNTEAFF
TGCAGCGTTGCTTCTGGGACAGGGAACACTGAAGCTTTCTTT
>TRBD1|few|TRBJ1-2|TRBV5-1
CASSLDRGHGGYTF
TGCGCCAGCAGCTTGGACAGGGGGCACGGTGGCTACACCTTC
>TRBD1|NA|TRBJ2-1|TRBV29-1
CSVGTGPQETQFF
TGCAGCGTGGGGACAGGACCTCAAGAGACCCAGTTCTTC
>NA|few|TRBJ2-7|TRBV6-1
CASSESFGAQSGEQYF
TGTGCCAGCAGTGAATCATTCGGGGCGCAGTCCGGCGAGCAGTACTTC
>NA|NA|TRBJ2-3|TRBV6-6
CASSFTALREDTQYF
TGTGCCAGCAGCTTCACGGCCCTAAGAGAAGATACGCAGTATTTT
>TRBD2|NA|TRBJ2-3|TRBV11-2
CASSLRGGLGADTQYF
TGTGCCAGCAGCCTACGGGGGGGCCTCGGTGCAGATACGCAGTATTTT
>NA|NA|TRBJ2-5|TRBV29-1
CSVIHLQETQYF
TGCAGCGTCATTCATCTCCAAGAGACCCAGTACTTC
>TRBD1|few|TRBJ1-2|TRBV5-1
CASSLGVPGGRRYTF
TGCGCCAGCAGCTTGGGCGTTCCAGGGGGAAGGCGCTACACCTTC
>TRBD2|NA|TRBJ2-3|TRBV20-1
CSASPSRGGTDTQYF
TGCAGTGCTAGTCCGTCGCGGGGGGGTACAGATACGCAGTATTTT
>TRBD2|NA|TRBJ2-1|TRBV9
CASQKSGGGEQFF
TGTGCCAGTCAAAAAAGCGGGGGCGGAGAGCAGTTCTTC
>TRBD1|NA|TRBJ1-1|TRBV6-5
CASSRQGLGTEAFF
TGTGCCAGCAGTAGACAGGGTCTGGGAACTGAAGCTTTCTTT
>NA|few|TRBJ1-1|TRBV6-1
CAGSRRRDVWENTEAFF
TGTGCCGGCAGTAGAAGGAGGGACGTCTGGGAGAACACTGAAGCTTTCTTT
>NA|many|TRBJ2-5|TRBV20-1
CSASSLDRIQETQYF
TGCAGTGCTTCTTCTCTAGACCGAATCCAAGAGACCCAGTACTTC
>NA|NA|TRBJ1-4|TRBV7-6
CASRGVNEELFF
TGTGCCAGCAGGGGAGTTAATGAAGAACTGTTTTTT
>TRBD2|NA|TRBJ2-5|TRBV7-2
CASSDTSGGLETQYF
TGTGCCAGCAGCGATACTAGCGGGGGTCTAGAGACCCAGTACTTC
>NA|NA|TRBJ1-2|TRBV20-1
CSATKDTYGYTF
TGCAGTGCTACCAAGGACACTTATGGCTACACCTTC
>NA|NA|TRBJ1-5|TRBV4-1
CASNQGGGSQPQHF
TGCGCCAGCAACCAAGGAGGGGGAAGTCAGCCCCAGCATTTT
>NA|many|TRBJ2-3|TRBV15
CATSRGVHDTQYF
TGTGCCACCAGCAGAGGGGTGCATGATACGCAGTATTTT
>NA|NA|TRBJ1-1|TRBV7-9
CASSLGEEPRGAFF
TGTGCCAGCAGCTTGGGGGAGGAACCTCGGGGAGCTTTCTTT
>NA|NA|TRBJ2-5|TRBV18
CASSPRDSSETQYF
TGTGCCAGCTCACCGCGGGACAGTTCAGAGACCCAGTACTTC
>NA|NA|TRBJ2-1|TRBV29-1
CSVVGTSMYNEQFF
TGCAGCGTTGTAGGGACAAGCATGTACAATGAGCAGTTCTTC
>NA|NA|TRBJ1-2|TRBV14
CASSHDIGGSEDGYTF
TGTGCCAGCAGCCATGACATTGGGGGGTCCGAGGATGGCTACACCTTC
>TRBD2|many|TRBJ2-5|TRBV5-1
CASSLDGTSQETQYF
TGCGCCAGCAGCTTGGATGGGACTAGCCAAGAGACCCAGTACTTC
>NA|many|TRBJ2-1|TRBV6-5
CASSYSDSNAYNEQFF
TGTGCCAGCAGTTATTCCGACTCGAATGCCTACAATGAGCAGTTCTTC
>NA|NA|TRBJ1-6|TRBV12-3/TRBV12-4
CASSREYPYNSPLHF
TGTGCCAGCAGTAGGGAGTACCCCTATAATTCACCCCTCCACTTT
>TRBD1|NA|TRBJ1-1|TRBV2
CASSPGQGLTEAFF
TGTGCCAGCAGCCCCGGACAGGGGTTGACTGAAGCTTTCTTT
>NA|NA|TRBJ2-7|TRBV7-2
CASSLVRSAYEQYF
TGTGCCAGCAGCTTAGTTCGATCAGCCTACGAGCAGTACTTC